What follows describes a single TCR beta chain. The antigen remains unidentified. Treatment given: oral pan-JAK inhibitor, 5-10 mg twice daily. Peripheral blood and lesional scalp punch biopsies were taken from alopecia areata patients. The data belong to a study of CD8+ T cells in alopecia areata. As the sequencing template, cDNA was produced by extracting RNA and reverse transcribing it. The protocol was immunoSEQ multiplex PCR, while the TCRdb copy is restricted to in-frame clones and leaves out a portion. The table lists 170,000 or so clones, about 60% of them singletons. The study's findings and limits: Among the top 100, expanded CD8+ clones, as well as scalp clonality, were significantly decreased by tofacitinib. Whereas mice showed it more clearly, TCR sharing across patients was murkier, possibly because of HLA. Scalp samples also yield sequences of resident alphabeta T cells from normal skin.

Sequenced material: CD8+ T cells sorted from blood, taken at week 24, from a patient treated with tofacitinib. The clonotype originates from a human donor with alopecia areata.

CDR3 sequence (DNA): TGCAGCGTTGATCTCGGGCGGGGAAGGGCAGAGACCCAGTACTTC. Its protein product is CSVDLGRGRAETQYF. The V gene is TRBV29-1, the J gene TRBJ2-5; D is perhaps TRBD2 (6 bases). The CDR3 is 15 amino acids. Trimming cost V 3 bases and J 4 bases, with 18 bases left between them. Germline lookup yields CDR1 SQVTM and CDR2 ANQGSEA.